This T cell receptor (beta chain) was sequenced in a study of control samples from healthy donors and cancer patients (dated by TCRdb to 2019 to 2021). Library preparation employed the immunoSEQ multiplex PCR assay. In TCRdb, the immuneACCESS table is reduced to in-frame sequences with V and J assigned. These tables do not hold every clone; where another copy was compared, an unresolved V gene accounts for under half, and the others remain unexplained. In this sample the table shows roughly 120,000 clones, 88% of which occur a single time. The ten largest clones represent about 2.5% of the sample. The junction shows trimming of 3 bases on V and 8 bases on J, plus 16 bases between the germline ends. In the germline V gene (reference sequence), CDR1 corresponds to DFQATT and CDR2 to SNEGSKA. Reading from cysteine to phenylalanine, the CDR3 counts 14 amino acids. The read is trimmed to its CDR3 DNA, 42 bases read in frame from base 1.

With regard to this clone: No antigen is known for it. One base away there is no much larger clone; base qualities are not given.

The sequence came from an older woman in good health. Material: blood. The chain uses TRBV20-1 and TRBJ1-4; TRBD1 might be the D gene, on 5 matching bases. In nucleotide form, the sequence is TGCAGTGCTAGTTCGGCAGGGATAGGGGAAAAACTGTTTTTT. Its coded protein is CSASSAGIGEKLFF.